These 27 T cell receptor beta chains originate from one sample sequenced in a study of regulatory T cells in long-lasting Graves disease. The time point is: newly diagnosed GD, antithyroid drugs for less than 3 months. Extracted PBMC RNA gave rise to the TCR library. Arm-PCR of CDR3 regions and iRepertoire HTBI primers were the basis on which TCR beta libraries were built. From the multiplex PCR reads, TCRdb called clonotypes with MiXCR, one entry per CDR3 protein. The profile shows 550,000 to 700,000 distinct CDR3 sequences, 15% to 20% of them singletons. This sample also appeared in a second study, on T cells in Graves' hyperthyroidism and ophthalmopathy.

Sequenced here: peripheral blood mononuclear cells (PBMCs), sampled at new diagnosis, from a patient treated with antithyroid drugs. All receptors derive from a man between 18 and 29 years old with Graves disease.

This clonotype showed up many times. The J gene is TRBJ2-7, the V gene TRBV6-5, with D uncertain. The CDR3 is made up of 15 amino acids. In germline, CDR1 is MNHEY, CDR2 SVGAGI. The V end lost 2 bases, the J end lost 2 bases, and 13 bases lay between the germline ends. The CDR3 bases are TGTGCCAGCAGTTACCTTCCCGGCCAGACCTACGAGCAGTACTTC. Residues: CASSYLPGQTYEQYF.

This clonotype was picked up a small number of times. J is TRBJ2-5 and V is TRBV7-6; D gene uncertain. With 1 base removed from V and 3 bases from J, the gap between germline ends came to 12 bases. The CDR3 consists of 15 residues. CDR1 and CDR2 (germline): SGHVS, FNYEAQ. CDR3 residues: CASSLDKGDKETQYF. DNA for the CDR3: TGTGCCAGCAGCTTAGATAAGGGCGACAAAGAGACCCAGTACTTC.

A few counts support this clonotype. This sequence joins TRBV20-1 and TRBJ2-5; the D is unclear. Looked up from germline, CDR1 is DFQATT and CDR2 is SNEGSKA (reference sequence). This CDR3 contains 15 residues. The germline V and J ends were trimmed by 2 bases and 0 bases, with 13 bases remaining between them. The CDR3 DNA follows: TGCAGTGCTAGAATTTCGAGCGACTACCAAGAGACCCAGTACTTC. It translates to CSARISSDYQETQYF.

This clonotype turned up a few times. This may arise from a read error, as a much more abundant clone is one base away. V usage is TRBV6-5 and J usage is TRBJ2-1, with 12 bases that match TRBD2. The CDR3 sequence is 16 residues long. Germline CDR1 reads MNHEY; CDR2 reads SVGAGI. J was trimmed by 4 bases and V by 0 bases; bases with no gene match: 1. The CDR3 protein is CASSYSLAGGYNEQFF. DNA of the CDR3: TGTGCCAGCAGTTACTCCCTAGCGGGAGGGTACAATGAGCAGTTCTTC.

This rearrangement joins TRBV19 to TRBJ2-3; D is undetermined. Germline V lookup: CDR1 LNHDA, CDR2 SQIVND (reference sequence). Trimming removed 5 bases from V and 4 bases from J, with 10 bases in between. The CDR3 spans 13 residues. Here the CDR3 DNA reads TGTGCCAGTAGTGTGGACGTCGCAGATACGCAGTATTTT. This translates into CASSVDVADTQYF.

The chain carries TRBV19 and TRBJ1-2; 10 nucleotides align to TRBD1. Germline trimming cut 6 bases from V and 3 bases from J; bases unmatched to any gene: 4. CDR1 is LNHDA, CDR2 SQIVND, per germline (reference sequence). The length of the CDR3 is 14 residues. Here the CDR3 reads CASRRDRGDYGYTF. The CDR3 DNA sequence: TGTGCCAGTAGGAGGGACAGGGGAGACTATGGCTACACCTTC.

Ten or more counts support this clonotype. This rearrangement joins TRBV6-5 to TRBJ1-1; 8 bases map to TRBD1. Per the germline V gene, CDR1 is MNHEY and CDR2 is SVGAGI. The ends lost 4 bases at V and 4 bases at J; junction bases unmatched: 5. The CDR3 runs to 14 residues. The CDR3 is CASSLKTGVTEAFF. CDR3 DNA sequence: TGTGCCAGCAGTTTAAAGACAGGGGTCACTGAAGCTTTCTTT.

The genes are TRBV7-3 and TRBJ2-5; 13 positions match TRBD2. The CDR3 runs to 19 residues. CDR1 is SGHTA, CDR2 FQGTGA, per germline. V shed 5 bases and J 5 bases; nucleotides not matched to a gene: 17. CDR3 sequence: CASSPGGRGLAGEAETQYF. As DNA, the CDR3 is TGTGCCAGCAGCCCTGGCGGGCGCGGACTAGCGGGAGAGGCGGAGACCCAGTACTTC.

This clonotype was observed a single time. The chain employs TRBV28 and TRBJ1-1; D not certain. Germline assignment: CDR1 MDHEN and CDR2 SYDVKM. Trimming shortened V by 6 bases and J by 5 bases, and 13 bases separated the two germline ends. The CDR3 extends over 13 amino acids. CDR3 loop: CASRPDWQTEAFF. The CDR3 DNA reads TGTGCCAGCAGGCCCGATTGGCAGACTGAAGCTTTCTTT. Complete variable domain (other parts from reference TRBV28 and TRBJ1-1): DVKVTQSSRYLVKRTGEKVFLECVQDMDHENMFWYRQDPGLGLRLIYFSYDVKMKEKGDIPEGYSVSREKKERFSLILESASTNQTSMYLCASRPDWQTEAFFGQGTRLTVV.

The gene calls are TRBV5-4 and TRBJ2-2; 8 bases are a match to TRBD2. From germline, CDR1 is SGHNT and CDR2 YYREEE (reference sequence). This CDR3 is 13 amino acids long. CDR3 sequence: CATRSGSPGELFF. The CDR3 nucleotides are TGTGCGACCAGGAGCGGGAGTCCCGGGGAGCTGTTTTTT.

The chain employs TRBV7-9 and TRBJ1-4, with 7 nucleotides matching TRBD1. Germline CDR1 reads SEHNR; CDR2 reads FQNEAQ (reference sequence). There are 15 residues in the CDR3. V trimming: 5 bases; J trimming: 4 bases; junction bases outside the gene matches: 7. As DNA, the CDR3 is TGTGCCAGCAGCCCAACAGGGGCCTTTAATGAAAAACTGTTTTTT. Residues: CASSPTGAFNEKLFF.

The chain has TRBV9 and TRBJ2-2, with unresolved D. Germline V gene sequence: CDR1 SGDLS, CDR2 YYNGEE. The CDR3 extends over 14 amino acids. Deletions cut 1 base from V and 3 bases from J, with 7 bases between. CDR3 sequence: CASSVRVDTGELFF. The DNA of the CDR3 is TGTGCCAGCAGCGTACGGGTGGACACCGGGGAGCTGTTTTTT. Full variable domain (outside the CDR3, taken from reference TRBV9 and TRBJ2-2): DSGVTQTPKHLITATGQRVTLRCSPRSGDLSVYWYQQSLDQGLQFLIQYYNGEERAKGNILERFSAQQFPDLHSELNLSSLELGDSALYFCASSVRVDTGELFFGEGSRLTVL.

This clonotype was detected many times. J is TRBJ2-3 and V is TRBV2; the D is unclear. Germline values: CDR1 SNHLY, CDR2 FYNNEI. Trimming took off 6 bases at V and 5 bases at J, with 9 bases between the two ends. This CDR3 has 12 amino acids. CDR3 amino acids: CASSPSVDTQYF. CDR3 DNA: TGTGCCAGCAGCCCCTCGGTAGATACGCAGTATTTT.

The chain joins TRBV12-3 or TRBV12-4 to TRBJ1-6; D may be TRBD1 (5 bases). This CDR3 contains 14 residues. Between the trimmed V and J ends, which lost 6 bases and 6 bases, there was a span of 12 bases. This CDR3 is CASSRRGLNSPLHF. The CDR3 nucleotides read TGTGCCAGCAGCCGGAGGGGCCTTAATTCACCCCTCCACTTT.

CDR3 in amino acids: CASSETSGLYNEQFF. DNA of the CDR3: TGTGCCAGCAGCGAGACTAGCGGCCTATACAATGAGCAGTTCTTC. This rearrangement joins TRBV7-9 to TRBJ2-1, with 9 nucleotides matching TRBD2. The germline V gene encodes CDR1 SEHNR and CDR2 FQNEAQ (reference sequence). This CDR3 has 15 amino acids. V was clipped by 5 bases and J by 4 bases; unmatched bases: 6.

V and J are TRBV28 and TRBJ2-7, with D perhaps TRBD1 or TRBD2 (6 bases each). The CDR3 runs to 18 residues. Germline V lookup: CDR1 MDHEN, CDR2 SYDVKM. Trimming took 4 bases from V and 7 from J, leaving 29 bases between them. CDR3 nucleotide sequence: TGTGCCAGCAGTTCCGCGAGGCGGTCCCGGGGGCGGGCCGGGGAGCAGTACTTC. It yields the protein CASSSARRSRGRAGEQYF.

Ten or more counts support this clonotype. The chain joins TRBV28 to TRBJ2-5; the match to TRBD2 covers 11 bases. V dropped 5 bases and J dropped 4; count of bases not matched to a gene: 9. The CDR3 sequence is 16 residues long. Germline V gene data show CDR1 as MDHEN and CDR2 as SYDVKM. CDR3: CASSTPLAGGRETQYF. The CDR3 DNA is TGTGCCAGCAGTACCCCTCTAGCGGGAGGTCGAGAGACCCAGTACTTC.

J is TRBJ2-1 and V is TRBV7-3, with TRBD2 matching over 9 bases. This CDR3 is 16 amino acids long. V lost 1 base, J lost 4 bases, and 5 bases stayed unmatched. CDR1 SGHTA and CDR2 FQGTGA come from the germline V gene. CDR3 nucleotide sequence: TGTGCCAGCAGCTTAAGGCCTAGCGGGACTTACAATGAGCAGTTCTTC. Translated: CASSLRPSGTYNEQFF.

This clonotype was detected a few times. The gene calls are TRBV6-4 and TRBJ1-2; D might be TRBD1 (5 bases). CDR1 MRHNA and CDR2 SNTAGT come from the germline V gene. This CDR3 has 14 residues. Between the trimmed V and J ends, which lost 4 bases and 6 bases, there was a span of 15 bases. CDR3 sequence (DNA): TGTGCCAGCAGTGCCGACAGAGAAACGAATGGCTACACCTTC. Protein sequence: CASSADRETNGYTF.

This clonotype was seen at least ten times. This chain uses TRBV27 with TRBJ2-5; weak D call: TRBD2 (6 bases). With 5 bases removed from V and 4 bases from J, the gap between germline ends came to 20 bases. Germline CDR1 is MNHEY and CDR2 is SMNVEV (reference sequence). The CDR3 length is 16 residues. CDR3 sequence: CASSSPLRGRGETQYF. CDR3 nucleotide sequence: TGTGCCAGCAGTAGCCCCCTGCGGGGAAGGGGAGAGACCCAGTACTTC.

This clonotype was observed at least ten times. The gene calls are TRBV20-1 and TRBJ2-1; tentative D call: TRBD1 (5 bases). This CDR3 has 15 residues. The V end lost 1 base, the J end lost 12 bases, and 22 bases lay between the germline ends. Germline V gene data show CDR1 as DFQATT and CDR2 as SNEGSKA (reference sequence). Here the CDR3 DNA reads TGCAGTGCTAGAGGCACAAGGGGTCCCTCAAAGATGCAGTTCTTC. It encodes CSARGTRGPSKMQFF.

In its sample, this clonotype was seen a few times. The chain uses TRBV19 and TRBJ1-2, with a weak D call TRBD1 (5 bases). The CDR3 covers 11 residues. The V end lost 9 bases, the J end lost 6 bases, and 11 bases lay between the germline ends. Germline V CDR1 and CDR2: LNHDA, SQIVND (reference sequence). The CDR3 DNA follows: TGTGCCAGCAGGGTTCCTGATGGCTACACCTTC. Its protein product is CASRVPDGYTF.

This clonotype was counted ten times or more. This chain links TRBV11-2 with TRBJ2-3; unclear D gene. The germline V gene has CDR1 SGHAT and CDR2 FQNNGV. There are 12 residues in the CDR3. V gave up 3 bases and J gave up 7 bases, with 8 bases separating them. The CDR3 region is CASSLAVNTQYF. In DNA, the CDR3 is TGTGCCAGCAGCTTGGCCGTCAATACGCAGTATTTT.

This clonotype occurred many times. The rearrangement links TRBV5-1 to TRBJ2-6; no definite D call. Trimming took off 2 bases at V and 0 bases at J, with 6 bases between the two ends. Per the germline V gene, CDR1 is SGHRS and CDR2 is YFSETQ. CDR3 length equals 15 residues. The CDR3 DNA reads TGCGCCAGCAGCTTCGGAATCTCTGGGGCCAACGTCCTGACTTTC. Translating gives CASSFGISGANVLTF.

This clonotype was seen at least ten times. The V and J genes are TRBV12-5 and TRBJ1-1; possible D gene TRBD1, 6 bases. The CDR3 consists of 13 residues. Germline V gives CDR1 LGHNT, CDR2 FRNRAP. The V gene lost 6 bases and the J gene lost 3 bases, with 11 bases spanning the gap. CDR3 sequence (DNA): TGTGCTAGTGGGCTGCAGGGGTACACTGAAGCTTTCTTT. It translates to CASGLQGYTEAFF.

This clonotype has at least ten counts. V is TRBV20-1 and J is TRBJ2-7; the D gene is possibly TRBD2 (6 bases). The germline V gene has CDR1 DFQATT and CDR2 SNEGSKA (reference sequence). The CDR3 runs 14 residues. V was clipped by 2 bases and J by 0 bases, with 11 bases between them. CDR3 residues: CSARRVGGSYEQYF. In DNA form, the CDR3 reads TGCAGTGCTAGAAGAGTGGGGGGCTCCTACGAGCAGTACTTC.

This clonotype has more than one count but fewer than ten. V usage is TRBV5-1 and J usage is TRBJ2-2, with D perhaps TRBD2 (5 bases). The CDR3 has 17 residues. V gave up 0 bases and J gave up 1 base, with 13 bases separating them. Germline V gene data show CDR1 as SGHRS and CDR2 as YFSETQ. CDR3: CASSLGPERGNTGELFF. The CDR3 DNA is TGCGCCAGCAGCTTGGGGCCCGAACGGGGGAACACCGGGGAGCTGTTTTTT.